This T cell receptor beta chain emerged from a study of cytomegalovirus exposure and HLA in healthy donors. This clone has just a few counts. In germline, CDR1 is MDHEN, CDR2 SYDVKM. V gave up 5 bases and J gave up 5 bases, with 12 bases separating them. The CDR3 length is 13 residues. PCR used 60 Vbeta primers and 13 Jbeta primers. Assay: immunoSEQ multiplex PCR; the TCRdb copy retains only in-frame clones and omits some. The sample includes about 190,000 clones, 75% to 85% seen only once; the top ten take roughly 13%. The rearrangement joins TRBV28 to TRBJ1-2, with D perhaps matching TRBD1 (6 bases). The receptor was derived from a woman aged 30 to 39 in good health and CMV-seropositive. The sequenced sample consisted of PBMCs. CDR3 protein: CASSRTVGYGYTF. The CDR3, as DNA: TGTGCCAGCAGTCGGACAGTAGGGTATGGCTACACCTTC.